A selection of T cell receptor beta chains follows, all from one sample in a study of cytomegalovirus exposure and HLA in healthy donors. Only in-frame clones appear in the TCRdb table, and some are missing; sequencing was by immunoSEQ multiplex PCR. The specimen's table records about 77,000 clones. The sequenced sample consisted of PBMCs. These TCRs come from a man aged 45-65 years in good health and CMV-seropositive. Both conserved end residues are part of each CDR3. The D gene is left open where the match is weak.

TRBD1,TRBJ1-5,TRBV30,TGTGCCTGGAATAGGGGACAGAGCAATCAGCCCCAGCATTTT,CAWNRGQSNQPQHF
TRBD2,TRBJ2-3,TRBV30,TGTGCCTGGACCGGACTAGCGGGGGGCCACCGCACAGATACGCAGTATTTT,CAWTGLAGGHRTDTQYF
TRBD1,TRBJ1-5,TRBV9,TGTGCCAGCAGCGTAGGGACAGGGTTAGAGCCCCAGCATTTT,CASSVGTGLEPQHF
NA,TRBJ1-4,TRBV5-1,TGCGCCAGCAGCTTGGGACCGGGGGATGAAAAACTGTTTTTT,CASSLGPGDEKLFF
TRBD1,TRBJ2-4,TRBV5-4,TGTGCCAGCAGCCGGGGACAGGGGGCAATAGCCAAAAACATTCAGTACTTC,CASSRGQGAIAKNIQYF
TRBD1,TRBJ2-7,TRBV27,TGTGCCAGCAGTTCGGGACAGGCGACCTACGAGCAGTACTTC,CASSSGQATYEQYF
TRBD1,TRBJ1-5,TRBV6-6,TGTGCCAGCAGTTACTCCGGACAGGGTGGACAGCCCCAGCATTTT,CASSYSGQGGQPQHF
NA,TRBJ2-3,TRBV6-1,TGTGCCAGCAGGGGACTTAGCACAGATACGCAGTATTTT,CASRGLSTDTQYF
NA,TRBJ2-7,TRBV6-1,TGTGCCAGCAGTGACAGGGCTACCTACGAGCAGTACTTC,CASSDRATYEQYF
TRBD1,TRBJ1-2,TRBV5-1,TGCGCCAGCAGCTCCCCGATGACAGGGTTAAACTATGGCTACACCTTC,CASSSPMTGLNYGYTF
NA,TRBJ1-1,TRBV6-4,TGTGCCAGCAGCCAGGGTGCTGAAGCTTTCTTT,CASSQGAEAFF
NA,TRBJ1-4,TRBV9,TGTGCCAGCAGCGTCCAGGCTGCAACTAATGAAAAACTGTTTTTT,CASSVQAATNEKLFF
TRBD1,TRBJ1-1,TRBV5-6,TGTGCCAGCAGCTGGGGGACAGGGGGTGGGTCTTTCTTT,CASSWGTGGGSFF
NA,TRBJ2-5,TRBV5-1,TGCGCCAGCAGCTTGGCCTCAGAGACCCAGTACTTC,CASSLASETQYF
NA,TRBJ2-3,TRBV18,TGTGCCAGCTCTCCTAGATTCACAGATACGCAGTATTTT,CASSPRFTDTQYF
NA,TRBJ1-1,TRBV6-5,TGTGCCAGCAGTTACTCAACCGGGATCACTGAAGCTTTCTTT,CASSYSTGITEAFF
NA,TRBJ2-3,TRBV7-9,TGTGCCAGCAGCCTTACGCGCTTCGGGGGAGATACGCAGTATTTT,CASSLTRFGGDTQYF
TRBD1,TRBJ1-2,TRBV6-1,TGTGCCAGCAGTGAAGGAGGAGGGGACAGGGGTCTTAGTGGCTACACCTTC,CASSEGGGDRGLSGYTF
TRBD2,TRBJ2-2,TRBV5-1,TGCGCCAGCAGCACCGGACTAGCGGGAGGAACCGGGGAGCTGTTTTTT,CASSTGLAGGTGELFF
NA,TRBJ1-3,TRBV7-9,TGTGCCAGCAGCTTACCGATCGACTCCTCTGGAAACACCATATATTTT,CASSLPIDSSGNTIYF
NA,TRBJ2-7,TRBV2,TGTGCCAGCAGTGCGACACCTACCTACGAGCAGTACTTC,CASSATPTYEQYF
TRBD1,TRBJ2-1,TRBV2,TGTGCCTCCTCGGCGGGACAGGGGGATTGGGAGCAGTTCTTC,CASSAGQGDWEQFF
NA,TRBJ2-6,TRBV29-1,TGCAGCGTTGACAGGGGAGCTGGGGCCAACGTCCTGACTTTC,CSVDRGAGANVLTF
TRBD2,TRBJ2-3,TRBV13,TGTGCCAGCAGCTTTAGGGGAGGGTTAGCAGATACGCAGTATTTT,CASSFRGGLADTQYF
TRBD2,TRBJ2-2,TRBV4-1,TGCGCCAGCAGCCGACCGGGACTAGCGACCTTGGGTGTCGGGGAGCTGTTTTTT,CASSRPGLATLGVGELFF
NA,TRBJ2-7,TRBV29-1,TGCAGCGCCGGGCAGGGATACGAGCAGTACTTC,CSAGQGYEQYF
TRBD2,TRBJ2-5,TRBV7-2,TGTGCCAGCAGCCGGACTAGCGGGGGGCGGGGTCAAGAGACCCAGTACTTC,CASSRTSGGRGQETQYF